This TCR beta chain was identified in a study of regulatory T cells in long-lasting Graves disease. Time point described: newly diagnosed GD, antithyroid drugs for less than 3 months. Preparation of the TCR library used RNA extracted from PBMCs. The junction had 6 bases not matched to a gene; V was cut back by 1 base and J by 0 bases. Per germline, CDR1 SEHNR and CDR2 FQNEAQ (reference sequence). CDR3 length: 16 amino acids. Arm-PCR of CDR3 regions with iRepertoire HTBI primers generated TCR beta libraries. Each CDR3 protein is one row after TCRdb ran MiXCR on the multiplex PCR reads. The sample carries roughly 350,000 distinct CDR3 sequences, roughly 17% recorded once. The data were also submitted as part of a second study, on T cells in Graves' hyperthyroidism and ophthalmopathy.

The sample consisted of peripheral blood mononuclear cells (PBMCs), taken at new diagnosis, from a patient treated with antithyroid drugs. The sequence was collected from a woman aged 18-29 years with Graves disease. V usage is TRBV7-9 and J usage is TRBJ2-7; 7 bases are a match to TRBD2. The CDR3 DNA reads as TGTGCCAGCAGCTTAGTATCGGGAGGAGGCTCCTACGAGCAGTACTTC. It translates to CASSLVSGGGSYEQYF.